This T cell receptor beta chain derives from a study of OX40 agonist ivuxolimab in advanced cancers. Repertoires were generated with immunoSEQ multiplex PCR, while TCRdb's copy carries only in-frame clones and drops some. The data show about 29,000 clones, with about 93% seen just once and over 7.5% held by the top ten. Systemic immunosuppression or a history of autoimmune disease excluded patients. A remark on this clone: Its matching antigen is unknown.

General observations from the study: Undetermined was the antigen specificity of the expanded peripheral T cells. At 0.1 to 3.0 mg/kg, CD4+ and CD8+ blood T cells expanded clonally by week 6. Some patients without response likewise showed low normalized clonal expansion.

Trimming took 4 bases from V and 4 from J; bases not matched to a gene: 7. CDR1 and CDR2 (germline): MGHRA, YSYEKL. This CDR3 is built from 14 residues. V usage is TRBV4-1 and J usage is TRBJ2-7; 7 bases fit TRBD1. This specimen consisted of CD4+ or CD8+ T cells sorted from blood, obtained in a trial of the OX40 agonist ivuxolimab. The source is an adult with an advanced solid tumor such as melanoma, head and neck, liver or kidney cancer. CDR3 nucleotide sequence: TGCGCCAGCAGCCTCCGGGACAGAGGTTACGAGCAGTACTTC. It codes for CASSLRDRGYEQYF.